The 27 T cell receptor beta chains presented below share a single source sample, sequenced in a study of blood T cell repertoires in COVID-19. Assay used: immunoSEQ multiplex PCR; TCRdb lists only in-frame clones, some missing. The profile shows about 40,000 clones, about 85% of them singletons. Material: peripheral blood. The receptor set was obtained from a man aged 55-75 years with acute or convalescent COVID-19.

The rearrangement links TRBV5-4 to TRBJ2-7, with 8 positions matching TRBD2. Germline V lookup: CDR1 SGHNT, CDR2 YYREEE (reference sequence). This CDR3 has 15 amino acids. After removal of 3 bases from V and 4 bases from J, the junction contained 9 bases not matched to a gene. The CDR3: CASSSPSGSKYEQYF. The CDR3, as DNA: TGTGCCAGCAGCTCCCCAAGCGGGAGTAAGTACGAGCAGTACTTC.

This sequence joins TRBV6-5 and TRBJ2-2, with D tentatively TRBD1 (6 bases). This CDR3 is 14 amino acids long. V was pared by 6 bases and J by 0 bases, with 8 bases between. Germline CDR1 and CDR2: MNHEY and SVGAGI. CDR3 coding DNA: TGTGCCAGCAGCTGGACAGCGAACACCGGGGAGCTGTTTTTT. This encodes CASSWTANTGELFF.

The chain joins TRBV11-2 to TRBJ1-6; 9 nucleotides line up with TRBD1. From germline, CDR1 is SGHAT and CDR2 FQNNGV. Unmatched junction bases numbered 5, after V lost 4 bases and J lost 7 bases. The CDR3 covers 15 residues. CDR3 DNA sequence: TGTGCCAGCAGCTCTGGGACAGGGAGGAATTCACCCCTCCACTTT. Its translation is CASSSGTGRNSPLHF.

The rearrangement joins TRBV24-1 to TRBJ2-1, with D unclear. CDR3 length: 14 amino acids. In germline, CDR1 is KGHDR, CDR2 SFDVKD. Trimming left V 4 bases short and J 8 bases short, with 14 bases between. DNA for the CDR3: TGTGCCACCAGTGACCGCCAGGTGTTGGATGAGCAGTTCTTC. Translated, it gives CATSDRQVLDEQFF.

In its sample, this clone was seen a few times. This rearrangement joins TRBV5-5 to TRBJ1-5; 7 bases match TRBD1. The CDR3 totals 15 residues. Germline CDR1 is SGHKS and CDR2 is YYEKEE (reference sequence). J gave up 5 bases and V 2 bases, and 7 bases lay outside the gene matches. The CDR3 reads CASSFLGTGDQPQHF. As DNA, the CDR3 is TGTGCCAGCAGCTTCTTAGGAACAGGGGATCAGCCCCAGCATTTT.

This clone was found once. V gene TRBV12-3 or TRBV12-4 combines with J gene TRBJ2-1; D is uncertain. Trimming stripped 3 bases from V and 9 bases from J, with 6 bases between. This CDR3 comprises 11 residues. The CDR3 DNA is TGTGCCAGCAGTTTGGAGTTTGAGCAGTTCTTC. Translating gives CASSLEFEQFF.

The chain carries TRBV5-1 and TRBJ1-6; D unclear. The V end was cut by 0 bases, the J end by 7 bases, with 11 bases between. Germline V gene sequence: CDR1 SGHRS, CDR2 YFSETQ. The CDR3 length is 15 residues. Here the CDR3 reads CASSLEPVSNSPLHF. CDR3 nucleotides: TGCGCCAGCAGCTTGGAACCGGTCTCGAATTCACCCCTCCACTTT.

CDR3 in amino acids: CASSPRGLAGANGQYV. CDR3 in DNA: TGTGCCAGCAGCCCGAGGGGACTAGCGGGAGCCAACGGGCAGTACGTC. V usage is TRBV27 and J usage is TRBJ2-7; the match to TRBD2 covers 14 bases. Germline values: CDR1 MNHEY, CDR2 SMNVEV (reference sequence). The CDR3 runs 16 residues. After removal of 6 bases from V and 9 bases from J, the junction contained 13 bases not matched to a gene.

This clone was detected only a few times. For the CDR3, the DNA is TGTGCCAGCAGCCCCTATGAGGGCGTCTACAATGAGCAGTTCTTC. Translating it yields CASSPYEGVYNEQFF. The V and J genes are TRBV11-3 and TRBJ2-1; possibly TRBD2 for D (5 bases). CDR1 is SGHNT, CDR2 YENEEA, per germline. V lost 5 bases and J 3 bases, leaving 14 bases between the germline ends. CDR3 length equals 15 residues.

The chain carries TRBV6-5 and TRBJ2-1; 8 bases match TRBD2. With 0 bases clipped from V and 12 bases from J, the junction kept 13 bases outside the gene matches. The CDR3 covers 16 residues. Germline assignment: CDR1 MNHEY and CDR2 SVGAGI. In nucleotides, the CDR3 is TGTGCCAGCAGTTACTCTTCGCCGGGACTAGGGATCTGGCAGTTCTTC. It codes for CASSYSSPGLGIWQFF.

The chain is built from TRBV28 and TRBJ1-6, with a weak D call TRBD1 (6 bases). The CDR3 spans 16 residues. In germline, CDR1 is MDHEN, CDR2 SYDVKM. V was pared by 8 bases and J by 8 bases, with 22 bases between. Written as DNA, the CDR3 is TGTGCCAGCCAATCTGGGTACAGGGCTCATGATTCACCCCTCCACTTT. It translates to CASQSGYRAHDSPLHF.

The J gene is TRBJ1-2, the V gene TRBV24-1; 8 bases agree with TRBD1. The CDR3 consists of 13 residues. From germline, CDR1 is KGHDR and CDR2 SFDVKD. The V gene end was trimmed by 7 bases and the J gene end by 2 bases; junction bases not matched to a gene: 2. Here the CDR3 reads CATRRTGNYGYTF. The CDR3 DNA reads as TGTGCCACCAGAAGGACAGGGAACTATGGCTACACCTTC.

This clone qualifies as medium-sized. The rearrangement links TRBV6-6 to TRBJ1-5, with TRBD1 matching 8 bases. V trimming: 6 bases; J trimming: 4 bases; junction bases outside the gene matches: 5. Germline values: CDR1 MNHNY, CDR2 SVGAGI (reference sequence). The CDR3 is made up of 14 amino acids. This chain's CDR3 is CASSEDRGNQPQHF. DNA for the CDR3: TGTGCCAGCAGCGAAGACAGGGGAAATCAGCCCCAGCATTTT.

Here the CDR3 reads CASSPSYDGYGYTF. In DNA, the CDR3 is TGTGCCAGCAGCCCCTCATACGACGGGTATGGCTACACCTTC. The chain carries TRBV7-2 and TRBJ1-2; no definite D call. This CDR3 spans 14 amino acids. V dropped 5 bases and J dropped 5 bases, with 15 bases sitting between them. Germline lookup yields CDR1 SGHTA and CDR2 FQGNSA.

This CDR3 is CASSLEYWGRAYNEQFF. DNA of the CDR3: TGTGCCAGCAGCTTGGAATATTGGGGGAGGGCCTACAATGAGCAGTTCTTC. The chain recombines TRBV5-8 with TRBJ2-1, with 7 nucleotides matching TRBD2. This CDR3 has 17 amino acids. The J segment lost 2 bases and the V segment lost 0 bases, leaving 8 bases of the junction unmatched. Germline V gene data show CDR1 as SGHTS and CDR2 as YDEGEE.

The rearrangement links TRBV28 to TRBJ1-1, with 10 bases identical to TRBD1. This CDR3 region has 16 residues. The V gene's germline CDR1 is MDHEN and CDR2 SYDVKM. V lost 3 bases and J lost 0; bases outside the gene matches: 4. The CDR3 DNA is TGTGCCAGCAGTTTGATGGGACAGGGGATGAACACTGAAGCTTTCTTT. Translated: CASSLMGQGMNTEAFF.

The chain joins TRBV2 to TRBJ2-5; 9 bases map to TRBD2. Germline loops: CDR1 SNHLY, CDR2 FYNNEI. This CDR3 is built from 17 residues. V trimming: 5 bases; J trimming: 5 bases; junction bases outside the gene matches: 15. DNA of the CDR3: TGTGCCAGCAGTCCCATTCGTGGCGGGAGGGCTGGGGAGACCCAGTACTTC. As protein: CASSPIRGGRAGETQYF.

The V call is TRBV28, the J call TRBJ1-1, with TRBD1 matching over 11 bases. CDR1 is MDHEN and CDR2 is SYDVKM in the germline V gene. This CDR3 comprises 14 residues. V lost 7 bases, J lost 4 bases, and 5 bases stayed unmatched. CDR3 region: CASTRDRGGTEAFF. CDR3 nucleotides: TGTGCCAGCACCCGGGACAGGGGGGGCACTGAAGCTTTCTTT. Using reference TRBV28 and TRBJ1-1 for the parts outside the CDR3, the full variable domain is DVKVTQSSRYLVKRTGEKVFLECVQDMDHENMFWYRQDPGLGLRLIYFSYDVKMKEKGDIPEGYSVSREKKERFSLILESASTNQTSMYLCASTRDRGGTEAFFGQGTRLTVV.

The V gene is TRBV7-2, the J gene TRBJ2-1; D is uncertain. V was shortened by 6 bases and J by 0 bases, with 15 bases between the two germline ends. Germline loops: CDR1 SGHTA, CDR2 FQGNSA. This CDR3 contains 16 residues. CDR3 region: CASRIHSGSSYNEQFF. As DNA, the CDR3 is TGTGCCAGCAGAATCCACTCAGGCAGCTCCTACAATGAGCAGTTCTTC.

As DNA, the CDR3 is TGTGCCAGCAGCTTAGTAGGGGCACGTGCGAACACCGGGGAGCTGTTTTTT. Encoded protein: CASSLVGARANTGELFF. The chain is built from TRBV11-2 and TRBJ2-2; tentatively, D is TRBD1 (5 bases). In germline, CDR1 is SGHAT, CDR2 FQNNGV. Trimming removed 1 base from V and 0 bases from J, with 12 bases in between. The CDR3 covers 17 residues.

This chain connects TRBV11-3 to TRBJ2-1, with TRBD2 matching over 8 bases. The CDR3 length is 16 residues. The germline CDR1 and CDR2 sequences are SGHNT and YENEEA. J gave up 9 bases and V 5 bases, and 15 bases lay outside the gene matches. The DNA of the CDR3 is TGTGCCAGCAGCCATGTAAGCCTAGCGGGTGGTAGTGAGCAGTTCTTC. Amino acids: CASSHVSLAGGSEQFF.

The chain combines TRBV28 with TRBJ1-5, with 11 nucleotides matching TRBD1. This CDR3 comprises 19 residues. In germline, CDR1 is MDHEN, CDR2 SYDVKM. V shed 5 bases and J 5 bases; nucleotides not matched to a gene: 17. The CDR3 region is CASSPRTGGKITRYQPQHF. The DNA of the CDR3 is TGTGCCAGCAGTCCTAGGACAGGGGGCAAAATAACGCGGTATCAGCCCCAGCATTTT. The full variable domain, its missing parts supplied by reference TRBV28 and TRBJ1-5, is DVKVTQSSRYLVKRTGEKVFLECVQDMDHENMFWYRQDPGLGLRLIYFSYDVKMKEKGDIPEGYSVSREKKERFSLILESASTNQTSMYLCASSPRTGGKITRYQPQHFGDGTRLSIL.

The chain carries TRBV10-3 and TRBJ2-3; 12 positions match TRBD2. CDR1 is ENHRY, CDR2 SYGVKD, per germline. V was clipped by 0 bases and J by 0 bases; unmatched bases: 7. There are 19 residues in the CDR3. This chain's CDR3 is CAISESLAGGASSTDTQYF. CDR3 nucleotide sequence: TGTGCCATCAGTGAGTCACTAGCGGGAGGAGCTTCTAGCACAGATACGCAGTATTTT.

V is TRBV12-3 or TRBV12-4 and J is TRBJ1-1; D unclear. V lost 2 bases to trimming and J lost 10 bases, with 14 bases between them. CDR3 size: 13 residues. CDR3 protein: CASSLLRWGGAFF. The CDR3 bases are TGTGCCAGCAGTTTACTCAGGTGGGGAGGAGCTTTCTTT.

V and J are TRBV29-1 and TRBJ1-1, with D maybe TRBD1 (5 bases). Trimming stripped 7 bases from V and 6 bases from J, with 15 bases between. CDR1 SQVTM and CDR2 ANQGSEA come from the germline V gene. There are 12 residues in the CDR3. This CDR3 reads CSGYQGEAEAFF. CDR3 sequence (DNA): TGCAGCGGATATCAGGGTGAGGCTGAAGCTTTCTTT. Based on the CDR3 plus reference TRBV29-1 and TRBJ1-1, the full variable domain is SAVISQKPSRDICQRGTSLTIQCQVDSQVTMMFWYRQQPGQSLTLIATANQGSEATYESGFVIDKFPISRPNLTFSTLTVSNMSPEDSSIYLCSGYQGEAEAFFGQGTRLTVV.

V gene TRBV10-3 combines with J gene TRBJ1-5; D possibly corresponds to TRBD1 (5 bases). The V gene's germline CDR1 is ENHRY and CDR2 SYGVKD. The CDR3 has 12 amino acids. Trimming removed 2 bases from V and 8 bases from J, with 7 bases in between. The CDR3 nucleotides are TGTGCCATCAGTGAGCCCAGGGAGCCCCAGCATTTT. It is translated as CAISEPREPQHF.

The V gene is TRBV27, the J gene TRBJ2-3; unclear D gene. Trimming cost V 2 bases and J 3 bases, with 12 bases left between them. Germline-derived CDR1 and CDR2 are MNHEY and SMNVEV (reference sequence). This CDR3 is built from 15 residues. CDR3 sequence (DNA): TGTGCCAGCAGTTTAAGTCAGGTAAAGACAGATACGCAGTATTTT. Its protein product is CASSLSQVKTDTQYF.